This entry concerns a single TCR beta chain. No antigen is known for it. The CDR3 extends over 19 amino acids. Trimming at V came to 4 bases and at J to 0 bases, leaving 11 bases not matched to a gene. Germline loops: CDR1 SEHNR, CDR2 FQNEAQ (reference sequence). This specimen comes from a study of cytomegalovirus exposure and HLA in healthy donors. The PCR contained 60 Vbeta and 13 Jbeta primers. Sequencing was performed with immunoSEQ multiplex PCR; in TCRdb, only in-frame clones are kept and a portion is missing. The table shows 140,000 to 150,000 clones, with 75% to 80% occurring only once. Findings of the study overall: Among donors in an Asian-associated ancestry cluster, a later analysis reportedly found fewer N-insertions than the approximately 670-donor mean.

The receptor was isolated from a man in his forties in good health and CMV-seropositive. The chain uses TRBV7-9 and TRBJ1-3; TRBD1 aligns across 11 bases. Source material: PBMCs. CDR3 protein: CASSSSPGTGGTSGNTIYF. CDR3 sequence (DNA): TGTGCCAGCAGCTCCTCCCCCGGGACAGGGGGAACCTCTGGAAACACCATATATTTT.